A selection of T cell receptor beta chains follows, all from one sample in a study of cytomegalovirus exposure and HLA in healthy donors. Libraries were prepared by immunoSEQ multiplex PCR; TCRdb keeps only in-frame clonotypes and omits some of them. The table shows around 150,000 clones, with around 9.6% occurring only once. Sequenced: PBMCs. These receptors all come from a male donor in good health and CMV-seronegative. Both conserved end residues are part of each CDR3. A D gene is named only where the DNA matches it firmly. A row's size may be missing; if present it is once, few, many or a size class.

TRBJ2-1	TRBV10-3	.	.	TGTGCCATCCAGGACTTTGATGAGCAGTTCTTC	CAIQDFDEQFF
TRBJ2-2	TRBV19	few	TRBD1	TGTGCCAGCAGGACAGGCCTGCACACCGGGGAGCTGTTTTTT	CASRTGLHTGELFF
TRBJ2-1	TRBV5-1	.	TRBD2	TGCGCCAGCCGCCCTAGCGGGTCTAATGAGCAGTTCTTC	CASRPSGSNEQFF
TRBJ2-7	TRBV4-3	.	.	TGCGCCAGCAGCCAAGATATTTCACAGGGCAGCTACGAGCAGTACTTC	CASSQDISQGSYEQYF
TRBJ2-2	TRBV5-1	many	.	TGCGCCAGCAGCCCCCGACAAGGGTGGGAGACCGGGGAGCTGTTTTTT	CASSPRQGWETGELFF
TRBJ2-5	TRBV11-2	few	TRBD1	TGTGCCAGCAGCTGGACAGGGGGCGAAACCCAGTACTTC	CASSWTGGETQYF
TRBJ2-7	TRBV21-1	.	.	TGTGCCAGCAGCAAGCAACCGGGACACTACGAGCAGTACTTC	CASSKQPGHYEQYF
TRBJ1-1	TRBV5-4	few	.	TGTGCCAGCAGCGTCATGAGTATTGACACTGAAGCTTTCTTT	CASSVMSIDTEAFF
TRBJ1-2	TRBV19	.	.	TGTGCCAGTAGTATGGGGCAGACCTTTAACTATGGCTACACCTTC	CASSMGQTFNYGYTF
TRBJ2-2	TRBV14	.	TRBD1	TGTGCCAGCAGCCCGAGGACAGGGGCGAACACCGGGGAGCTGTTTTTT	CASSPRTGANTGELFF